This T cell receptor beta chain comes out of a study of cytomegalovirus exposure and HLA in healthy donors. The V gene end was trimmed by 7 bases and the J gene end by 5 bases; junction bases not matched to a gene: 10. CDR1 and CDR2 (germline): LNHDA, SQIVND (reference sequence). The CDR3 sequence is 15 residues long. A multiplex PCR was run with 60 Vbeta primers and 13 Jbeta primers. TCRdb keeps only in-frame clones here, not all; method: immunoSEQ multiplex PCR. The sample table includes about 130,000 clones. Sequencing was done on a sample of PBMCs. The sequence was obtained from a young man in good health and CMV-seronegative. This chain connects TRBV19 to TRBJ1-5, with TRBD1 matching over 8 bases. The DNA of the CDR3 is TGTGCCAGTAACGTGTATCAGGGGGCCCATCAGCCCCAGCATTTT. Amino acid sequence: CASNVYQGAHQPQHF.